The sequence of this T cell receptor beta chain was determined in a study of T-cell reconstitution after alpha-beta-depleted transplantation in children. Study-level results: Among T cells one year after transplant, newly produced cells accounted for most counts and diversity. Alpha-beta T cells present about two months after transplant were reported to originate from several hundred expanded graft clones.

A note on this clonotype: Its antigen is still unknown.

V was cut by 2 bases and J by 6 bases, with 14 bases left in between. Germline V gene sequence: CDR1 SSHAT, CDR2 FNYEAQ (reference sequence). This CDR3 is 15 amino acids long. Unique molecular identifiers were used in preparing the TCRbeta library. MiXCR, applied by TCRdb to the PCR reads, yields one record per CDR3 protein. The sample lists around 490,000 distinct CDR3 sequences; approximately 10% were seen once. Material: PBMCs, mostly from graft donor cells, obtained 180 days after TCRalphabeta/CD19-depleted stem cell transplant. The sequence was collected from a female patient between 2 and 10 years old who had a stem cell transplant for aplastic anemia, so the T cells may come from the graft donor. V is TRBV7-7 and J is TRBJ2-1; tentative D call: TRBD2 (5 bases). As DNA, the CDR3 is TGTGCCAGCAGCTTATCATCCCTAGCACTCAATGAGCAGTTCTTC. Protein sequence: CASSLSSLALNEQFF.